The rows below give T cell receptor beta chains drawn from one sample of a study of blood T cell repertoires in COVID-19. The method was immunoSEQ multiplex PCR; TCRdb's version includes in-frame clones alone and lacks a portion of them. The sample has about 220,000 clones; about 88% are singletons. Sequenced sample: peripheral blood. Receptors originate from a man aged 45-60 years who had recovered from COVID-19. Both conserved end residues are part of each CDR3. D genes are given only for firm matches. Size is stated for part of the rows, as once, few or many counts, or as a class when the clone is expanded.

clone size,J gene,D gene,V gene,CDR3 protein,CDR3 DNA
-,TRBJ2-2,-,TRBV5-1,CASSGGQPTGELFF,TGCGCCAGCAGCGGGGGACAACCAACCGGGGAGCTGTTTTTT
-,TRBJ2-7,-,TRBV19,CASSGAGYEQYF,TGTGCCAGTAGTGGAGCCGGCTACGAGCAGTACTTC
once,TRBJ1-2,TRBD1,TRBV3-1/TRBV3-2,CASSQNDRGRDRYGYTF,TGTGCCAGCAGCCAGAACGACAGGGGGCGCGATAGGTATGGCTACACCTTC
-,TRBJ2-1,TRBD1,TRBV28,CASKGTGINEQFF,TGTGCCAGCAAAGGGACAGGGATCAATGAGCAGTTCTTC
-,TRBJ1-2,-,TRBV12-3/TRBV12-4,CASSLQGRNGYTF,TGTGCCAGCAGTCTACAGGGTCGCAACGGCTACACCTTC
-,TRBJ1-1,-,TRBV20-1,CSALNTEAFF,TGCAGTGCCTTGAACACTGAAGCTTTCTTT
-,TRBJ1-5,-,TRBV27,CASSLQGLNQPQHF,TGTGCCAGCAGTTTACAGGGGTTGAATCAGCCCCAGCATTTT
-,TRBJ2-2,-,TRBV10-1,CASSEGAATGELFF,TGCGCCAGCAGTGAGGGAGCGGCCACCGGGGAGCTGTTTTTT
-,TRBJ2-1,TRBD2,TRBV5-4,CASSSLPGSGTRKFF,TGTGCCAGCAGCTCACTCCCCGGCTCCGGGACTAGGAAGTTCTTC
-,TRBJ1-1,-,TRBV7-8,CASSLLGANTEAFF,TGTGCCAGCAGCTTATTGGGGGCCAACACTGAAGCTTTCTTT
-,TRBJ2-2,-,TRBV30,CAWRAQNTGELFF,TGTGCCTGGAGGGCCCAGAACACCGGGGAGCTGTTTTTT
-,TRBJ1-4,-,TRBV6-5,CASSSPGDHSEKLFF,TGTGCCAGCAGCTCACCAGGTGATCATAGTGAAAAACTGTTTTTT
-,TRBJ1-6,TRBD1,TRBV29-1,CSVSARTGSPLHF,TGCAGCGTTTCAGCCCGGACAGGCTCCCCCCTCCACTTT
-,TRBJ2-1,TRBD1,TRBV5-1,CASSSRTGAPGNEQFF,TGCGCCAGCAGCAGTCGGACAGGGGCCCCGGGCAATGAGCAGTTCTTC
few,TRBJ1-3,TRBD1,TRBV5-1,CASSQQGPGNTIYF,TGCGCCAGCAGCCAACAGGGGCCTGGAAACACCATATATTTT
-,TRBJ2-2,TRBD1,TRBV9,CASSVRDRVSLAELFF,TGTGCCAGCAGCGTAAGGGACAGGGTGTCCCTCGCGGAGCTGTTTTTT
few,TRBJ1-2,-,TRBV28,CASSPRTSGRSSSF,TGTGCCAGCAGTCCTAGGACATCTGGCAGGAGCTCCTCATTC
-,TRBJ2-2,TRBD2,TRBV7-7,CASSLAGGRTGELFF,TGTGCCAGCAGCTTAGCGGGAGGGCGTACCGGGGAGCTGTTTTTT
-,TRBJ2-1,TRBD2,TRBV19,CASSQSGTSNLFF,TGTGCCAGTAGTCAATCCGGGACTAGTAACCTGTTCTTC
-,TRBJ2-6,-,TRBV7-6,CASSLLDRTSGANVLTF,TGTGCCAGCAGCTTATTGGACAGAACCTCTGGGGCCAACGTCCTGACTTTC
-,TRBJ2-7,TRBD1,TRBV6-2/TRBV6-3,CASSPKVRDRGYEQYF,TGTGCCAGCAGCCCTAAAGTACGGGACAGGGGCTACGAGCAGTACTTC
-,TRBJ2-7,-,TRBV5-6,CASSLGLAVTYEQYF,TGTGCCAGCAGCCTGGGGCTAGCAGTCACCTACGAGCAGTACTTC
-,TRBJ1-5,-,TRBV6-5,CASSSQFNQPQHF,TGTGCCAGCAGTTCCCAATTCAATCAGCCCCAGCATTTT
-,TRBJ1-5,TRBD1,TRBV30,CAWSTGAQPQHF,TGTGCCTGGAGTACAGGGGCTCAGCCCCAGCATTTT
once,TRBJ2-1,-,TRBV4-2,CASSLPQGRNEQFF,TGTGCCAGCAGCCTACCGCAGGGCCGCAATGAGCAGTTCTTC
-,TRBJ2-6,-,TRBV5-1,CASSPGGSSGANVLTF,TGCGCCAGCAGCCCTGGGGGCTCCTCTGGGGCCAACGTCCTGACTTTC
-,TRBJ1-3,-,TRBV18,CASSPLDSSGNTIYF,TGTGCCAGCTCACCACTGGACAGCTCTGGAAACACCATATATTTT
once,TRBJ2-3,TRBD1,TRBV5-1,CASSLAGQGLTDTQYF,TGCGCCAGCAGCTTGGCGGGACAGGGTTTGACAGATACGCAGTATTTT
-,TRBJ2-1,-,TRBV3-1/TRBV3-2,CASSQGLAERGEQFF,TGTGCCAGCAGCCAGGGCCTAGCGGAGAGGGGGGAGCAGTTCTTC
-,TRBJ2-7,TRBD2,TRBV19,CASSRTSDLYEQYF,TGTGCCAGTAGCCGGACTAGCGACCTCTACGAGCAGTACTTC
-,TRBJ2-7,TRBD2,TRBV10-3,CAISESTSGAYEQYF,TGTGCCATCAGTGAGTCAACTAGCGGGGCCTACGAGCAGTACTTC
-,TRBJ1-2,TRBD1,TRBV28,CASKQGGQVYGYTF,TGTGCCAGCAAACAGGGGGGGCAGGTCTATGGCTACACCTTC
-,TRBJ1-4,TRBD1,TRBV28,CASSTPQGVGEKLFF,TGTGCCAGCAGTACTCCTCAGGGGGTAGGGGAAAAACTGTTTTTT